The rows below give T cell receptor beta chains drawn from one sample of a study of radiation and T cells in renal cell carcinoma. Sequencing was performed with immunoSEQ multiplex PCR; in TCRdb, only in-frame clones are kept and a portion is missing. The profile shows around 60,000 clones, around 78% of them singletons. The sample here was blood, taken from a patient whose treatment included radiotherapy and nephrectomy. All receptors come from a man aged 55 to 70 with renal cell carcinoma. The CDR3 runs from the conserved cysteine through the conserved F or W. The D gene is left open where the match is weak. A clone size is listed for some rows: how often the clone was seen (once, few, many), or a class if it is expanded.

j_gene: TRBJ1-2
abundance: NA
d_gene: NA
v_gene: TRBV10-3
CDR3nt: TGTGCCATCAGTGAGTCGATGAGGGATGGCTACACCTTC
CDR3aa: CAISESMRDGYTF

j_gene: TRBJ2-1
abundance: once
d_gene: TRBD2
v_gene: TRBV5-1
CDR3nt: TGCGCCAGCAGCTGGGCCGGACTAGCGGGAGTTGGCTCCTACAATGAGCAGTTCTTC
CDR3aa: CASSWAGLAGVGSYNEQFF

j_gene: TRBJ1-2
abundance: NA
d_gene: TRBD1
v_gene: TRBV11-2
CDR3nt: TGTGCCAGCAGCTTGGCTGGGACAGGGGAATTGTTCGGCTACACCTTC
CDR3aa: CASSLAGTGELFGYTF

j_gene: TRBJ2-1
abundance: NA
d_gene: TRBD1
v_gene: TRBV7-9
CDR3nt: TGTGCCAGCAGCTTTTGGACAGGGACCAACTACAATGAGCAGTTCTTC
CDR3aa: CASSFWTGTNYNEQFF

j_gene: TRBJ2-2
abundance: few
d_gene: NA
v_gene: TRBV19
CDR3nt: TGTGCCAGTAGTACCTACAGGGAAACCGGGGAGCTGTTTTTT
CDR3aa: CASSTYRETGELFF

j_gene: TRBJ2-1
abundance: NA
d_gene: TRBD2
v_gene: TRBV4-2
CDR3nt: TGTGCCAGCAGCCCCCAGGCTAGCGGGAGGGCCAGGAATGAGCAGTTCTTC
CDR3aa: CASSPQASGRARNEQFF

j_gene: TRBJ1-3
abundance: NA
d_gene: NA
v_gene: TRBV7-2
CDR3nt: TGTGCCAGCAGCCCGCAGACACAAACGGGAAACACCATATATTTT
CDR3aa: CASSPQTQTGNTIYF

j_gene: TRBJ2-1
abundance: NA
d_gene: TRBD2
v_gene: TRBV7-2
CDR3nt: TGTGCCAGCAGCTTCGCAGCGGGACCCTACAATGAGCAGTTCTTC
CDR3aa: CASSFAAGPYNEQFF

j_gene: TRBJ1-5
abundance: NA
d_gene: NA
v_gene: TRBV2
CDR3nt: TGTGCCAGCAGTGATCGGGGGGATGGCAATCAGCCCCAGCATTTT
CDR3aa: CASSDRGDGNQPQHF

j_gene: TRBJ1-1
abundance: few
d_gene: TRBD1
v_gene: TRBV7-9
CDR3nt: TGTGCCAGCAGCCCGCGGACAGGGGCGAACACTGAAGCTTTCTTT
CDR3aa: CASSPRTGANTEAFF

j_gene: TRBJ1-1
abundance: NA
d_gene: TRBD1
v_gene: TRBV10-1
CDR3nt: TGCGCCAGCAGTGACCAACAAAGGACAGGGGAAGCTTTCTTT
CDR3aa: CASSDQQRTGEAFF

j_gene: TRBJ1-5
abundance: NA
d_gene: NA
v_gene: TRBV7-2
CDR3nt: TGTGCCAGCAGCTTATTGGACTATAGCAATCAGCCCCAGCATTTT
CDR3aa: CASSLLDYSNQPQHF

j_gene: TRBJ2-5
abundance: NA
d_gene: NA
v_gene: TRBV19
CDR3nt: TGTGCCAGTAGTATAGTTACAGGGGAGACCCAGTACTTC
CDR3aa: CASSIVTGETQYF

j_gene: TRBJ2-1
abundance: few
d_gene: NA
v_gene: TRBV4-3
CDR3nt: TGCGCCAGCAGCCAAGATGGTGTAGCGCTTCTCTACAATGAGCAGTTCTTC
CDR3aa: CASSQDGVALLYNEQFF

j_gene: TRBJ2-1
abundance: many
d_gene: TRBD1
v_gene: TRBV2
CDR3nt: TGTGCCAGGGATGAGGACAGGGATAGCGATGAGCAGTTCTTC
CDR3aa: CARDEDRDSDEQFF

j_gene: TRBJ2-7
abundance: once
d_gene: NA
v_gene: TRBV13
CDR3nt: TGTGCCAGCAGCCCCAGGGCAGTCGGCGAGCAGTACTTC
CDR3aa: CASSPRAVGEQYF

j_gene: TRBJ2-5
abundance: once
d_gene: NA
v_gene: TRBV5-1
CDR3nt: TGCGCCAGCAGCTTGGTGTCAGCCCAAATGGAAGAGACCCAGTACTTC
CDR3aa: CASSLVSAQMEETQYF

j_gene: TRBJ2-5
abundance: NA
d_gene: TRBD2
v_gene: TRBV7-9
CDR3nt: TGTGCCAGCAGCTTAAGTGATACCGGACTAGCGGGTGGGAGGGAGACCCAGTACTTC
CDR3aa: CASSLSDTGLAGGRETQYF

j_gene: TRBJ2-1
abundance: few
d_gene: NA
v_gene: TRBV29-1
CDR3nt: TGCAGCGTTGAAATACCTGAACTAGCCGGCGGAGAGCAGTTCTTC
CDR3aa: CSVEIPELAGGEQFF

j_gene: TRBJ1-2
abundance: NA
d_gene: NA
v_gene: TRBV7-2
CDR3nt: TGTGCCAGCAGCTTACGGCCCCGGGCAGAATCTAACTATGGCTACACCTTC
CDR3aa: CASSLRPRAESNYGYTF

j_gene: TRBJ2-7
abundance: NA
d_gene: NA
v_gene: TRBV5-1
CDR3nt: TGCGCCAGCAGCCTTGACCCCGTGGGGAGAGAGCAGTACTTC
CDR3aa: CASSLDPVGREQYF

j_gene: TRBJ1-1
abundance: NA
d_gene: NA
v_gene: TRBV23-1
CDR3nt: TGCGCCAGCAGTCAATGCGCAGGGGTCCTCAGGAACACTGAAGCTTTCTTT
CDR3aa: CASSQCAGVLRNTEAFF

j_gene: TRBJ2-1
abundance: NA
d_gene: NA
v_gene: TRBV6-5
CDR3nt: TGTGCCAGCAGTTACTCGACAGTCAATGAGCAGTTCTTC
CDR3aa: CASSYSTVNEQFF

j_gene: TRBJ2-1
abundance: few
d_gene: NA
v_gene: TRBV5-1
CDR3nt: TGCGCCAGCAGCTTGAGTAGCCTAGCCTACAATGAGCAGTTCTTC
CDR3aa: CASSLSSLAYNEQFF

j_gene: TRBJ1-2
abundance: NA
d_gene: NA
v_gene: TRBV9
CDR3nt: TGTGCCAGCAGCGATACGGGACAAGATGGCTACACCTTC
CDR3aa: CASSDTGQDGYTF

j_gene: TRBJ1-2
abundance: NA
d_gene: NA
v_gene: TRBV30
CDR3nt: TGTGCCTGCCCCAGGGGAAACTATGGCTACACCTTC
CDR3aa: CACPRGNYGYTF

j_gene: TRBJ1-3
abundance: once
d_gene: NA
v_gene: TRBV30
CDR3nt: TGTGCCTGGAGCCGAGACTCCTTGGGAGGAAACACCATATATTTT
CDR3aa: CAWSRDSLGGNTIYF

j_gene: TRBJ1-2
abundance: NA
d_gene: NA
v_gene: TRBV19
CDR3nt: TGTGCCAGTAGTATCCTGGCAGGAGGCTATGGCTACACCTTC
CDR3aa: CASSILAGGYGYTF

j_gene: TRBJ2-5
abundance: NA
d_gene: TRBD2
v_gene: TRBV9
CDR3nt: TGTGCCAGCAGCGCTCCGACTAGCGCAGACCTCGCGGAGACCCAGTACTTC
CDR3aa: CASSAPTSADLAETQYF

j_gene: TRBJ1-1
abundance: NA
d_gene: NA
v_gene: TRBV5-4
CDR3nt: TGTGCCAGCAGCTTTGAGAACACTGAAGCTTTCTTT
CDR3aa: CASSFENTEAFF

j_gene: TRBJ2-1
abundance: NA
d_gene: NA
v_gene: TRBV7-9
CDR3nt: TGTGCCAGCAGCCCACCCCCCTACAATGAGCAGTTCTTC
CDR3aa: CASSPPPYNEQFF

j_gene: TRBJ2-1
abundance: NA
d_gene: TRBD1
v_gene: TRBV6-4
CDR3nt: TGTGCCAGCAGCAGGACAGGGTACAATGAGCAGTTCTTC
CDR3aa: CASSRTGYNEQFF

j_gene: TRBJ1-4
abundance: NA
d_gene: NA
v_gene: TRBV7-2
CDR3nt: TGTGCCAGCAGCTTAATCCCCGTCGGGGGAAGTAATGAAAAACTGTTTTTT
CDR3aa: CASSLIPVGGSNEKLFF

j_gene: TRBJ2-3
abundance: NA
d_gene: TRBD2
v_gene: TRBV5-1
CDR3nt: TGCGCCAGCAGCTTGGTGCCAATTGGACTAGCAAGGGGCACAGATACGCAGTATTTT
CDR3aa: CASSLVPIGLARGTDTQYF

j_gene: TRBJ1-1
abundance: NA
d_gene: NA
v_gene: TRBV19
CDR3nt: TGTGCCAGTAGTACTCCAGGGCTGGAGACTGAAGCTTTCTTT
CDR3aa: CASSTPGLETEAFF

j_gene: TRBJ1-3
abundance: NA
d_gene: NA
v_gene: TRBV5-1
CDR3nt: TGCGCCAGCAGCTTGGCCCAGGGCGGCGGAAACACCATATATTTT
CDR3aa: CASSLAQGGGNTIYF

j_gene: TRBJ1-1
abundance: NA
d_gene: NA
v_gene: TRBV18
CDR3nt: TGTGCCAGCTCACCACCGAACAGGCCCACTGAAGCTTTCTTT
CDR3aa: CASSPPNRPTEAFF

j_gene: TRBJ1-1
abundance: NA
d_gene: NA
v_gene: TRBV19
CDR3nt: TGTGCCATGAAGCCACAGGGCGCCACTGAAGCTTTCTTT
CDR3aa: CAMKPQGATEAFF

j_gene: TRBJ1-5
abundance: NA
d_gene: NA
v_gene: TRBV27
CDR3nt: TGTGCCAGCAGCCCAGACAGTGTTTATCAGCCCCAGCATTTT
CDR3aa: CASSPDSVYQPQHF

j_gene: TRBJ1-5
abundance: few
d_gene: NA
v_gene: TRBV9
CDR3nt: TGTGCCAGCAGCGTAGGCAGGACCAATCAGCCCCAGCATTTT
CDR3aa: CASSVGRTNQPQHF

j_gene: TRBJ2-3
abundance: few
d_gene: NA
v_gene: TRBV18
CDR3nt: TGTGCCAGCTCCCGGGGGTTAGCGACGACAGATACGCAGTATTTT
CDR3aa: CASSRGLATTDTQYF

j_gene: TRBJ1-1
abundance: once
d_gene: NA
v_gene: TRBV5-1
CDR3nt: TGCGCCAGCAGCTTGGAATCTTCGGGGAGTGGGACTGAAGCTTTCTTT
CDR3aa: CASSLESSGSGTEAFF

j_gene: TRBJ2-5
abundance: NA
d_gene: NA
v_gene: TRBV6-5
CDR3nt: TGTGCCAGCAAAGAAGCGGGTACTCAAGAGACCCAGTACTTC
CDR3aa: CASKEAGTQETQYF

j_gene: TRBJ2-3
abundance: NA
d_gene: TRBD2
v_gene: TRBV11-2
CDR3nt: TGTGCCAGCAGCTTTGGACTAGCGGGAGGCACAGATACGCAGTATTTT
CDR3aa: CASSFGLAGGTDTQYF

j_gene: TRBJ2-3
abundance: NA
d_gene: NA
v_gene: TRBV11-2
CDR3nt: TGTGCCAGCAGCTTAGGTCCAGATACGCAGTATTTT
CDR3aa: CASSLGPDTQYF

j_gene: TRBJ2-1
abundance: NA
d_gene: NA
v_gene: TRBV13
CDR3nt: TGTGCCAGCAGGAAAGGGGAGAGAAATGAGCAGTTCTTC
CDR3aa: CASRKGERNEQFF

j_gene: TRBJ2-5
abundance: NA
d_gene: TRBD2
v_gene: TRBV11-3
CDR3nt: TGTGCCAGCAGCCCTGGTGCTAGCGGGAACCAAGAGACCCAGTACTTC
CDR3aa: CASSPGASGNQETQYF

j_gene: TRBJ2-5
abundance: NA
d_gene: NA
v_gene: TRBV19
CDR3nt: TGTGCCAGTAGTATAGGTCCAGGGGAAGGTGAAGAGACCCAGTACTTC
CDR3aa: CASSIGPGEGEETQYF

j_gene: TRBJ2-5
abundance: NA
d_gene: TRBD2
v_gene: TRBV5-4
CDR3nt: TGTGCCACCCGGGATAGCGGGAGGCAAGAGACCCAGTACTTC
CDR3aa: CATRDSGRQETQYF

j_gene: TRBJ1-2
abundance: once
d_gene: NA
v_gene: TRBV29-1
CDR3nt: TGCAGCGTTACAGGGTCTAACTATGGCTACACCTTC
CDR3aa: CSVTGSNYGYTF

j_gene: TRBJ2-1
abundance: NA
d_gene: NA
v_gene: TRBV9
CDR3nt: TGTGCCAGCAGCGACCCCGCGGGGCCCGGAAGCAATGAGCAGTTCTTC
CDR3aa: CASSDPAGPGSNEQFF

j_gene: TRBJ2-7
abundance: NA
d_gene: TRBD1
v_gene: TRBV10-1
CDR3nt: TGCGCCAGCAGTATGGGACAGTCCTACGAGCAGTACTTC
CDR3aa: CASSMGQSYEQYF

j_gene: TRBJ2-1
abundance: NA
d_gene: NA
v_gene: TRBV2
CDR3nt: TGTGCCAGCTCTCCTGACGGCGAGGATGAGCAGTTCTTC
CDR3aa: CASSPDGEDEQFF

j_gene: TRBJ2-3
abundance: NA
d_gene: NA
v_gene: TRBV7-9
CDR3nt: TGTGCCAGCAGCTTCTTGGGAACAGCCTCACCAGATACGCAGTATTTT
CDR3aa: CASSFLGTASPDTQYF

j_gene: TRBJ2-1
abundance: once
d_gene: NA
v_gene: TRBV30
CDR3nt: TGTGCCGGGGGGGGCTTAACCAATGAGCAGTTCTTC
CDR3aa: CAGGGLTNEQFF

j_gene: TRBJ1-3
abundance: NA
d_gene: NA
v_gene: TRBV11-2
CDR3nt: TGTGCCAGCAGCTTAGCCGGCTCTGGAAACACCATATATTTT
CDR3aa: CASSLAGSGNTIYF

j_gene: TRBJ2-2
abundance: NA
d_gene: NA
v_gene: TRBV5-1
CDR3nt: TGCGCCAGCAGCTTGGAGGTTGGCCCGTCCGGGGAGCTGTTTTTT
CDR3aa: CASSLEVGPSGELFF

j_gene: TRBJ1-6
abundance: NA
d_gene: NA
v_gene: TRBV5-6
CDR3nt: TGTGCCAGCTCCCTCCTGGGGGGGGCGTATAATTCACCCCTCCACTTT
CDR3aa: CASSLLGGAYNSPLHF

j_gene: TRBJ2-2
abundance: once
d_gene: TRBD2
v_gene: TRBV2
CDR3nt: TGTGCCAGCATAGATAGAGAACTAGCGGCGAACACCGGGGAGCTGTTTTTT
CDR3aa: CASIDRELAANTGELFF